One and the same sample provided the 5 T cell receptor beta chains below, sequenced in a study of cytomegalovirus exposure and HLA in healthy donors. PCR was performed using 60 Vbeta and 13 Jbeta primers. Measured with immunoSEQ multiplex PCR; TCRdb has only the in-frame clones, and not every one. The sample shows about 210,000 clones, around 86% of them seen only once. The material sequenced was PBMCs. All receptors derive from a woman aged 50 to 65 in good health and CMV-seropositive.

The rearrangement links TRBV11-2 to TRBJ1-1; tentatively, D is TRBD1 (5 bases). There are 15 residues in the CDR3. Germline V CDR1 and CDR2: SGHAT, FQNNGV. With 5 bases removed from V and 6 bases from J, the gap between germline ends came to 19 bases. The DNA for the CDR3 is TGTGCCAGCAGCCAGACGGGCAGGGCGTCTTCTGAAGCTTTCTTT. Protein: CASSQTGRASSEAFF.

The chain joins TRBV27 to TRBJ1-3; D is unresolved. CDR1 is MNHEY and CDR2 is SMNVEV in the germline V gene (reference sequence). The germline V and J ends were trimmed by 5 bases and 3 bases, with 14 bases remaining between them. The CDR3 runs to 15 residues. CDR3 DNA: TGTGCCAGCAGTGAACAGAGGGTAGATGGAAACACCATATATTTT. Translating it yields CASSEQRVDGNTIYF.

DNA of the CDR3: TGTGCCAGCGGCAAACCAGGGGACAGGGTTGGGGAGACCCAGTACTTC. As protein: CASGKPGDRVGETQYF. This rearrangement joins TRBV7-2 to TRBJ2-5; the match to TRBD1 covers 9 bases. V trimming: 8 bases; J trimming: 5 bases; junction bases outside the gene matches: 15. Per the germline V gene, CDR1 is SGHTA and CDR2 is FQGNSA. This CDR3 contains 16 residues.

The sample holds one count of this clone. The chain has TRBV28 and TRBJ1-1, with D possibly matching TRBD1 (6 bases). The CDR3 spans 14 residues. Germline CDR1 MDHEN, CDR2 SYDVKM. Between the trimmed V and J ends, which lost 7 bases and 4 bases, there was a span of 16 bases. Here the CDR3 reads CASTTGIGGTEAFF. The DNA for the CDR3 is TGTGCCAGCACCACAGGGATTGGAGGCACTGAAGCTTTCTTT.

The DNA for the CDR3 is TGTGCCAGCAGCGCTCCCGGGAGGAACACTGAAGCTTTCTTT. It translates to CASSAPGRNTEAFF. This chain links TRBV7-9 with TRBJ1-1; D is unresolved. CDR1 and CDR2 from the germline V gene are SEHNR and FQNEAQ (reference sequence). The CDR3 runs to 14 residues. Trimming removed 5 bases from V and 1 base from J, with 11 bases in between.